This T cell receptor beta chain was profiled in a study of blood T cells in healthy people across ages. Then a second PCR, running about 7 to 11 cycles, was carried out with a sample-barcoded 5' primer and a J-beta primer mix. Carrying 12 random nucleotides, a template-switch adaptor labeled each individual cDNA molecule. Via MiXCR, TCRdb re-called the 5' RACE reads, giving one row per CDR3 protein. The table lists some 930,000 distinct CDR3 sequences, roughly 28% of them singletons. This CDR3 is 15 amino acids long. Germline values: CDR1 SGHRS, CDR2 YFSETQ. Study-wide results and caveats: Roughly linearly, TCR beta diversity per million T cells fell as age increased.

In this sample, this clonotype turned up many times. Its target is not known. Relative to the germline gene, one junction end is altered; a read error may explain this. These data were also reused for a study on T cells of mothers and their children.

This clonotype was obtained from a middle-aged woman in good health. The specimen was blood. This chain joins TRBV5-1 and TRBJ2-1; the match to TRBD2 covers 7 bases. CDR3: CASSLGGTTYNEQFF. The CDR3 DNA is TGTGCCAGCAGTTTAGGAGGGACTACCTACAATGAGCAGTTCTTC. The variable domain in full, completed from reference TRBV5-1 and TRBJ2-1, reads KAGVTQTPRYLIKTRGQQVTLSCSPISGHRSVSWYQQTPGQGLQFLFEYFSETQRNKGNFPGRFSGRQFSNSRSEMNVSTLELGDSALYLCASSLGGTTYNEQFFGPGTRLTVL.